These 20 T cell receptor beta chains originate from one sample sequenced in a study of OX40 agonist ivuxolimab in advanced cancers. Produced via immunoSEQ multiplex PCR; TCRdb's table is partial and in-frame only. The sample has roughly 60,000 clones; about 85% are singletons. This specimen consisted of CD4+ or CD8+ T cells sorted from blood, obtained in a trial of the OX40 agonist ivuxolimab. These receptors came from an adult with an advanced solid tumor such as melanoma, head and neck, liver or kidney cancer.

The chain combines TRBV11-1 with TRBJ2-5; D unresolved. This CDR3 region has 12 residues. V was pared by 2 bases and J by 0 bases, with 1 base between. Germline V gene data show CDR1 as SGHAT and CDR2 as FQDESV (reference sequence). CDR3 nucleotide sequence: TGTGCCAGCAGCTTAAACCAAGAGACCCAGTACTTC. Its protein is CASSLNQETQYF.

The J gene is TRBJ1-1, the V gene TRBV28; D is unclear. Trimming stripped 6 bases from V and 12 bases from J, with 29 bases between. Looked up from germline, CDR1 is MDHEN and CDR2 is SYDVKM. The CDR3 runs to 16 residues. The CDR3 sequence is CASSSDGTGHLRVPFF. The CDR3 DNA sequence: TGTGCCAGCAGCTCGGACGGCACTGGTCATTTGAGGGTTCCTTTCTTT.

The gene calls are TRBV7-2 and TRBJ2-1; 8 positions agree with TRBD2. CDR1 and CDR2 (germline): SGHTA, FQGNSA. After removal of 1 base from V and 4 bases from J, the junction contained 3 bases not matched to a gene. The CDR3 is made up of 15 amino acids. The CDR3 spells CASSLDGGAYNEQFF. In DNA form, the CDR3 reads TGTGCCAGCAGCTTAGACGGGGGGGCGTACAATGAGCAGTTCTTC. Full variable domain (remainder filled in from reference TRBV7-2 and TRBJ2-1): GAGVSQSPSNKVTEKGKDVELRCDPISGHTALYWYRQSLGQGLEFLIYFQGNSAPDKSGLPSDRFSAERTGGSVSTLTIQRTQQEDSAVYLCASSLDGGAYNEQFFGPGTRLTVL.

This chain connects TRBV21-1 to TRBJ2-5; TRBD1, the D gene given by the table, was not confirmed from the DNA. TRBV21-1 is classified as a pseudogene. The CDR3 sequence is 16 residues long. Here the CDR3 DNA reads TGTGCCAGCAGCAAAGAGCGGGCAGGGGGCAGGGAGACCCAGTACTTC. Its protein is CASSKERAGGRETQYF.

The CDR3 DNA is TGCGCCAGCAGCACAGGTGCCGGAACGGGCAATGAGCAGTTCTTC. As protein: CASSTGAGTGNEQFF. The rearrangement links TRBV5-1 to TRBJ2-1; possibly TRBD1 for D (5 bases). Trimming took off 4 bases at V and 6 bases at J, with 17 bases between the two ends. CDR1 and CDR2 from the germline V gene are SGHRS and YFSETQ. The CDR3 has 15 residues.

This chain joins TRBV21-1 and TRBJ2-7; no check of the table's D call, TRBD2, against the DNA was made. TRBV21-1 is an annotated pseudogene. CDR3 size: 15 residues. The CDR3 is CASSSRGGGPYEQYF. For the CDR3, the DNA is TGTGCCAGCAGCAGCCGGGGCGGGGGGCCTTACGAGCAGTACTTC.

This clone was observed a single time. V usage is TRBV19 and J usage is TRBJ1-1; D perhaps matches TRBD1 (5 bases). The CDR3 contains 13 residues. V was pared by 5 bases and J by 0 bases, with 7 bases between. Germline V gene sequence: CDR1 LNHDA, CDR2 SQIVND (reference sequence). The CDR3 nucleotides are TGTGCCAGTAGTGGGACCCTGAACACTGAAGCTTTCTTT. It encodes CASSGTLNTEAFF.

The chain has TRBV5-5 and TRBJ2-6; D not certain. The CDR3 runs to 16 residues. The V and J ends lost 0 bases and 0 bases respectively, with 7 bases between them. Germline V gives CDR1 SGHKS, CDR2 YYEKEE (reference sequence). CDR3 DNA: TGTGCCAGCAGCTTGGAGGCAATCTCTGGGGCCAACGTCCTGACTTTC. Translating it yields CASSLEAISGANVLTF.

The V and J genes are TRBV19 and TRBJ2-5; 8 nucleotides agree with TRBD1. CDR1 LNHDA and CDR2 SQIVND come from the germline V gene (reference sequence). Germline trimming cut 6 bases from V and 5 bases from J; bases unmatched to any gene: 11. The CDR3 spans 15 residues. The CDR3 DNA reads TGTGCCAGTAGCGGACAGGGACGTCCTGCGGAGACCCAGTACTTC. Amino acid sequence: CASSGQGRPAETQYF.

V gene TRBV18 combines with J gene TRBJ2-7; D uncertain. The CDR3 is made up of 15 amino acids. V lost 0 bases and J lost 1, with 10 bases in between. Per the germline V gene, CDR1 is KGHSH and CDR2 is LQKENI. CDR3 region: CASSPPERPSYEQYF. The CDR3 bases are TGTGCCAGCTCACCACCAGAAAGACCGTCCTACGAGCAGTACTTC.

The chain joins TRBV4-2 to TRBJ2-6; D is possibly TRBD1 or TRBD2 (6 bases each). Trimming removed 0 bases at V and 8 bases at J, with 11 bases between. The CDR3 contains 15 residues. The germline V gene encodes CDR1 LGHNA and CDR2 YNFKEQ. The CDR3 DNA reads as TGTGCCAGCAGCCAAGAAGGGGGGAGGTCCAACGTCCTGACTTTC. This gives the protein CASSQEGGRSNVLTF.

This chain connects TRBV5-1 to TRBJ2-1; 10 bases map to TRBD1. Germline trimming cut 4 bases from V and 2 bases from J; bases unmatched to any gene: 3. This CDR3 region has 15 residues. Germline lookup yields CDR1 SGHRS and CDR2 YFSETQ. The CDR3 DNA follows: TGCGCCAGCAGCCCCGGACAGGGGGCCTACAATGAGCAGTTCTTC. Translation: CASSPGQGAYNEQFF.

This chain connects TRBV11-2 to TRBJ2-5; no reliable D call. The J call could be wrong; TRBJ2-7 is a better fit for the DNA end. The CDR3 extends over 12 amino acids. The germline V gene encodes CDR1 SGHAT and CDR2 FQNNGV. The CDR3 coding sequence is TGTGCCAGCAGCCCCCGCTTTGACGAGCAGTACTTC. It codes for CASSPRFDEQYF.

This chain connects TRBV9 to TRBJ2-7; 10 bases match TRBD2. Germline V gene sequence: CDR1 SGDLS, CDR2 YYNGEE. The CDR3 runs to 16 residues. J was trimmed by 0 bases and V by 4 bases; bases with no gene match: 7. The CDR3 loop reads CASSSGLAVSSYEQYF. CDR3 in DNA: TGTGCCAGCAGCTCAGGACTAGCGGTTAGCTCCTACGAGCAGTACTTC.

The rearrangement links TRBV5-5 to TRBJ2-1; 11 nucleotides agree with TRBD2. Losses at the gene ends were 4 bases for V and 15 bases for J; bases not matched to a gene: 12. The CDR3 has 14 residues. Germline V lookup: CDR1 SGHKS, CDR2 YYEKEE (reference sequence). CDR3 sequence (DNA): TGTGCCAGCAGCCTGGGGACTAGCGGACCCGCGGTGTTCTTC. It translates to CASSLGTSGPAVFF.

This clone was observed once. The V call is TRBV7-8, the J call TRBJ2-7; 9 nucleotides align to TRBD1. V lost 2 bases and J lost 3; bases outside the gene matches: 14. Germline V CDR1 and CDR2: SGHVS, FQNEAQ. CDR3 length equals 18 residues. CDR3 bases: TGTGCCAGCAGCTTAATCTCATCCGGGACAGGGAACAACTACGAGCAGTACTTC. It encodes CASSLISSGTGNNYEQYF.

This clone was counted between two and nine times. The chain carries TRBV5-1 and TRBJ2-4, with 15 bases aligning to TRBD2. J was trimmed by 2 bases and V by 4 bases; bases with no gene match: 7. CDR3 length equals 18 residues. Germline CDR1 is SGHRS and CDR2 is YFSETQ. The CDR3 DNA sequence: TGCGCCAGCAGCCTGACCGGACTAGCGGGAGGGTCCAAAAACATTCAGTACTTC. It is translated as CASSLTGLAGGSKNIQYF.

The chain couples TRBV27 to TRBJ1-5; no definite D call. Trimming took off 6 bases at V and 1 base at J, with 4 bases between the two ends. Looked up from germline, CDR1 is MNHEY and CDR2 is SMNVEV (reference sequence). CDR3 length equals 12 residues. CDR3 sequence reads: CASSTSNQPQHF. The CDR3 DNA sequence: TGTGCCAGCAGCACCAGCAATCAGCCCCAGCATTTT.

The CDR3 sequence is CASSPSRDSEQYF. The CDR3 coding sequence is TGTGCCAGCTCACCATCCAGGGATAGTGAGCAGTACTTC. The chain combines TRBV18 with TRBJ2-7; a weak D match, TRBD1 (5 bases). Trimming stripped 2 bases from V and 7 bases from J, with 12 bases between. The germline gives CDR1 KGHSH, CDR2 LQKENI. The CDR3 totals 13 residues.

V gene TRBV5-1 combines with J gene TRBJ2-7; tentatively, D is TRBD2 (7 bases). Trimming shortened V by 7 bases and J by 1 base, and 15 bases separated the two germline ends. This CDR3 spans 14 amino acids. Looked up from germline, CDR1 is SGHRS and CDR2 is YFSETQ. DNA for the CDR3: TGCGCCAGCGCCTGGGGGGGGCAGTCCTACGAGCAGTACTTC. It yields the protein CASAWGGQSYEQYF.